The clone carrying this T cell receptor beta chain was observed a few times. Its antigen is currently unknown. This sample is drawn from a study of cytomegalovirus exposure and HLA in healthy donors. Study-wide findings and caveats: Later analysis suggested most CMV-associated TCR beta chains were HLA-restricted. Follow-up analysis found HLA locus-dependent TCR association rates, highest for DRB1 and lowest for HLA-C.

13 Jbeta primers and 60 Vbeta primers were used for the PCR. Profiled with immunoSEQ multiplex PCR; TCRdb holds only in-frame clones, not every one. The sample carries tens of thousands of clones, 78% recorded once. Germline CDR1 is SEHNR and CDR2 is FQNEAQ (reference sequence). Unmatched junction bases numbered 18, after V lost 6 bases and J lost 6 bases. The CDR3 sequence is 17 residues long. This receptor was obtained from a man aged 40-55 years in good health and CMV-seronegative. The chain uses TRBV7-9 and TRBJ1-1; 8 positions match TRBD1. Sequenced input: PBMCs. The CDR3: CASRVTDRGFSGPEAFF. The CDR3 region has the DNA TGTGCCAGCAGGGTCACAGACAGGGGCTTTTCTGGACCTGAAGCTTTCTTT.